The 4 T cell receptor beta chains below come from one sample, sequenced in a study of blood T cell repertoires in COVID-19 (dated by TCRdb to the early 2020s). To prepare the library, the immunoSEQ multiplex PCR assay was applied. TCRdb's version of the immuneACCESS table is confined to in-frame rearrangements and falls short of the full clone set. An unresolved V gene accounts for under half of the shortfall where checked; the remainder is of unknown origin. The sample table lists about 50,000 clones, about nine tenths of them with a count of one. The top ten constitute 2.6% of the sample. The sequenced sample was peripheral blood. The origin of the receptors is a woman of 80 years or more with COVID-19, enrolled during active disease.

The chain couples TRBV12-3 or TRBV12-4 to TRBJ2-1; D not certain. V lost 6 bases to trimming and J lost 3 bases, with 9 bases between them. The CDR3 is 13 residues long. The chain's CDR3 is CASSTLGYNEQFF. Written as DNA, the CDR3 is TGTGCCAGCAGCACCCTAGGCTACAATGAGCAGTTCTTC.

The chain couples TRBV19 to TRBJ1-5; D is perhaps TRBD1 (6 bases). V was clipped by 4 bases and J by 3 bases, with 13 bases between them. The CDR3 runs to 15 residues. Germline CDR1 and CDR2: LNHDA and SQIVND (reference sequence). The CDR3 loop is CASSRTGWVNQPQHF. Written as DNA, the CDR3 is TGTGCCAGTAGTAGAACAGGGTGGGTCAATCAGCCCCAGCATTTT.

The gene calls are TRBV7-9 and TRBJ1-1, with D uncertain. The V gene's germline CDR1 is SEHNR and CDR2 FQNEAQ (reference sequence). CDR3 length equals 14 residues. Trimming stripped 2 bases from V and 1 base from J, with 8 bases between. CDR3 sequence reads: CASSLTRWNTEAFF. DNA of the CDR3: TGTGCCAGCAGCTTAACGAGGTGGAACACTGAAGCTTTCTTT.

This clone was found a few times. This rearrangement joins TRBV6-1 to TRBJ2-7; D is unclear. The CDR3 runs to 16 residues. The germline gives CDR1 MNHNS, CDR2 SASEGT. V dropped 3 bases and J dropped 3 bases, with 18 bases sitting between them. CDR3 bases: TGTGCCAGCAGTGACATGAGTGCCAGGCTTCACTACGAGCAGTACTTC. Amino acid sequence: CASSDMSARLHYEQYF.